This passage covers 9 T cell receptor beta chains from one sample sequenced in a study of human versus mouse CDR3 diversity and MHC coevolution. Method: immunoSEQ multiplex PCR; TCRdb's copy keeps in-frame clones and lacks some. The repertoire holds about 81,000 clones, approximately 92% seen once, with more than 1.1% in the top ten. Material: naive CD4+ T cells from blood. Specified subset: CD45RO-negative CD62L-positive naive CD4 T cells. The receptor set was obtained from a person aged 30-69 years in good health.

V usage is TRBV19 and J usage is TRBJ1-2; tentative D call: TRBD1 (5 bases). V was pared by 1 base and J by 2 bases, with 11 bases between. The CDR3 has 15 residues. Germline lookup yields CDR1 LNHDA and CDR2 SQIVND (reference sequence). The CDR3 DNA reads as TGTGCCAGTAGTATAGCCGGCCAGGGAAACTATGGCTACACCTTC. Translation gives CASSIAGQGNYGYTF.

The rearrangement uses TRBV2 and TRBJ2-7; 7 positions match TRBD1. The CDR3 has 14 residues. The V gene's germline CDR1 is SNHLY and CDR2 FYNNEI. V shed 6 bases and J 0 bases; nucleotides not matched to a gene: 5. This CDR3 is CASRTTGSSYEQYF. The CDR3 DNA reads TGTGCCAGCAGAACGACAGGGAGCTCCTACGAGCAGTACTTC.

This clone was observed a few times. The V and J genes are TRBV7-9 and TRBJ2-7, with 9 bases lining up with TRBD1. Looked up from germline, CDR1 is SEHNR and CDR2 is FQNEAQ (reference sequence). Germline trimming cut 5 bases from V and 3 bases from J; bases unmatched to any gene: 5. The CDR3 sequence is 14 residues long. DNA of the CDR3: TGTGCCAGCAGCCTCTCGACAGGGGGCTACGAGCAGTACTTC. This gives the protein CASSLSTGGYEQYF.

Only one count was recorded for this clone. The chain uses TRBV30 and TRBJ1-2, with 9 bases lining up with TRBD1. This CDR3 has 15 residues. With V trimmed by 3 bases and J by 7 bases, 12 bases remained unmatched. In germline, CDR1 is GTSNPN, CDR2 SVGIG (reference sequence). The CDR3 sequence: CAWRIKGGQGFGYTF. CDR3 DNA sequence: TGTGCCTGGAGGATTAAGGGGGGACAGGGTTTTGGCTACACCTTC. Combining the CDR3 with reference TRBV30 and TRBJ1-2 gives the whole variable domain SQTIHQWPATLVQPVGSPLSLECTVEGTSNPNLYWYRQAAGRGLQLLFYSVGIGQISSEVPQNLSASRPQDRQFILSSKKLLLSDSGFYLCAWRIKGGQGFGYTFGSGTRLTVV.

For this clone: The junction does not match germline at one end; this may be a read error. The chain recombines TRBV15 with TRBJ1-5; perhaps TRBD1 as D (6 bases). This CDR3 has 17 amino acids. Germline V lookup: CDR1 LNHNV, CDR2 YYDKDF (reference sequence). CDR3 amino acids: CATRRVGQSHSNQPQHF. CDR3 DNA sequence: TGTGCCACCAGAAGAGTCGGACAGAGTCATAGCAATCAGCCCCAGCATTTT.

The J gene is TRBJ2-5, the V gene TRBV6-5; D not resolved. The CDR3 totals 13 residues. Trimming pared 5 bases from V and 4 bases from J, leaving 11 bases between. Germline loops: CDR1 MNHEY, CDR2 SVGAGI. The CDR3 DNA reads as TGTGCCAGCAGTCCCGGGTCTGGAGAGACCCAGTACTTC. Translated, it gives CASSPGSGETQYF.

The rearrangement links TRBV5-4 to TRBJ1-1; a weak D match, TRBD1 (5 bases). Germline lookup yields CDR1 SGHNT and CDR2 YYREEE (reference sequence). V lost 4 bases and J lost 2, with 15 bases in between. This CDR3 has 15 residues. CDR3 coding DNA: TGTGCCAGCAGCCCCCGGGGGACGGAAAACACTGAAGCTTTCTTT. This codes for CASSPRGTENTEAFF.

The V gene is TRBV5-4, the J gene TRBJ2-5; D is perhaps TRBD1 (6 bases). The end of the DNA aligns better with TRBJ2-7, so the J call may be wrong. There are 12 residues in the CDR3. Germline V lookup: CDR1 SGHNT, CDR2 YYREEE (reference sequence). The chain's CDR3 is CASSWDNYEQYF. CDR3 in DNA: TGTGCCAGCAGCTGGGACAATTACGAGCAGTACTTC.

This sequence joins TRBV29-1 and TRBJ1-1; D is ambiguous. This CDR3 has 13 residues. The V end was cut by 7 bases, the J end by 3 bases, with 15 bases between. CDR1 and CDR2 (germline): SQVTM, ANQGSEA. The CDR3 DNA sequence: TGCAGCGCCGGACTCGGACGGTACACTGAAGCTTTCTTT. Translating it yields CSAGLGRYTEAFF.